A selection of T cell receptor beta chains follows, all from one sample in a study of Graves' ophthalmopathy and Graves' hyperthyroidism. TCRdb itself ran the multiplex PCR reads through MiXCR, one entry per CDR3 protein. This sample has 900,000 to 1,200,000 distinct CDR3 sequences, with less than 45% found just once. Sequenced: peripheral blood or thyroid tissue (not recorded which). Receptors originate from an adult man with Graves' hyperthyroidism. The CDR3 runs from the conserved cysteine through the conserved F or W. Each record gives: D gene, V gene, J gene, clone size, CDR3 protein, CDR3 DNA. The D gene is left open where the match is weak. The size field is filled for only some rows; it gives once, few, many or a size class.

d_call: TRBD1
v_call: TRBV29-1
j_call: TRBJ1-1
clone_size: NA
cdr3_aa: CSAQGTGFTEAFF
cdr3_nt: TGCAGCGCACAGGGGACAGGGTTCACTGAAGCTTTCTTT

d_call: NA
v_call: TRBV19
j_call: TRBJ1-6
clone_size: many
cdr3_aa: CASVVSYNSPLHF
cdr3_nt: TGTGCCAGTGTAGTATCCTATAATTCACCCCTCCACTTT

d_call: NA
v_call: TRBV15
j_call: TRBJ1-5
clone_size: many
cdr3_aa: CATSTGNSRGGNQPQHF
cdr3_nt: TGTGCCACCAGCACAGGGAACTCCCGGGGTGGCAATCAGCCCCAGCATTTT

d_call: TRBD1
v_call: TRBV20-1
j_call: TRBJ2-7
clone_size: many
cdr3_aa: CSPNRGGDEQYF
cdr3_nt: TGCAGTCCGAACAGGGGTGGGGACGAGCAGTACTTC

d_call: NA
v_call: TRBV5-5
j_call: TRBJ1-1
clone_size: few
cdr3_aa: CASSFSGYPEAFF
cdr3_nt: TGTGCCAGCAGCTTTTCGGGTTACCCTGAAGCTTTCTTT

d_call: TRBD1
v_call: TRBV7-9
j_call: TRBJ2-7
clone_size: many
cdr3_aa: CASSKLRDSYEQYF
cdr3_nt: TGTGCCAGCAGCAAACTCCGGGACAGCTACGAGCAGTACTTC

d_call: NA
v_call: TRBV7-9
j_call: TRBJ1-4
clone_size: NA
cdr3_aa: CASTGEGMIDSLFF
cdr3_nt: TGTGCCAGCACCGGAGAGGGCATGATTGATTCACTGTTTTTT

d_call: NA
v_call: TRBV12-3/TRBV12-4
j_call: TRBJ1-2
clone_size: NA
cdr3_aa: CASSFGQYGYTF
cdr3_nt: TGTGCCAGCAGTTTCGGACAGTATGGCTACACCTTC

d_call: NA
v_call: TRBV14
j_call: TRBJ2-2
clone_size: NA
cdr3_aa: CASSQQNTGELFF
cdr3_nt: TGTGCCAGCAGCCAGCAGAATACCGGGGAGCTGTTTTTT

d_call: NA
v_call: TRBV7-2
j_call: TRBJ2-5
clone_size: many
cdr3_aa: CASINRVGVGETQYF
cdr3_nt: TGTGCCAGCATCAACAGGGTCGGGGTTGGAGAGACCCAGTACTTC

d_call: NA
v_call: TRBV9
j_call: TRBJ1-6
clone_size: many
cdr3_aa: CASSGGIRLSLHF
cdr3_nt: TGTGCCAGCAGCGGGGGGATTCGGTTGTCCCTCCACTTT

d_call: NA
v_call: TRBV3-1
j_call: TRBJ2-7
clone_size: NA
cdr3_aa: CASSHTLGGNPYEQYF
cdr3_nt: TGTGCCAGCAGCCACACACTAGGCGGGAATCCCTACGAGCAGTACTTC

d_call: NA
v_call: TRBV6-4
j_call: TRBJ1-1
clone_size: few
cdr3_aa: CASPRGGKVSTEAFF
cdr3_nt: TGTGCCAGCCCCCGGGGGGGGAAGGTCTCCACTGAAGCTTTCTTT

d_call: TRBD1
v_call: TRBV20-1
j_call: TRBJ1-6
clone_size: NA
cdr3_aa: CSAKPGTGGDPHNSPLHF
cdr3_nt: TGCAGTGCTAAACCGGGGACAGGGGGCGACCCGCATAATTCACCCCTCCACTTT

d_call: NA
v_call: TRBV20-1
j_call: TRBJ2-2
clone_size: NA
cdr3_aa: CSAGDENTGELFF
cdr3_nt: TGCAGTGCGGGGGACGAGAACACCGGGGAGCTGTTTTTT

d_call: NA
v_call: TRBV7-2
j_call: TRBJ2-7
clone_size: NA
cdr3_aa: CASSPDTRSYEQYF
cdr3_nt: TGCGCCAGCAGCCCAGATACCCGCTCCTACGAGCAGTACTTC

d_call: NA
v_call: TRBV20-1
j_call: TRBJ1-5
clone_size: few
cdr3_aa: CSARDYINQPQHF
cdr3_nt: TGCAGTGCTAGAGATTATATCAATCAGCCCCAGCATTTT

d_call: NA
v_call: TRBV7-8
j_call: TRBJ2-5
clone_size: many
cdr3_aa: CASSLFAGYETQYF
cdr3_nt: TGTGCCAGCAGCTTATTCGCAGGGTATGAGACCCAGTACTTC

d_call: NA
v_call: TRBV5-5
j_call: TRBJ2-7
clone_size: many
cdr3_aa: CASSFPGNEQYF
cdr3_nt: TGTGCCAGCAGCTTCCCAGGGAACGAGCAGTACTTC

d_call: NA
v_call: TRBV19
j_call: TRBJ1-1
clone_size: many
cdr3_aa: CASTAGWVNTEAFF
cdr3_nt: TGTGCCAGTACGGCAGGGTGGGTGAACACTGAAGCTTTCTTT

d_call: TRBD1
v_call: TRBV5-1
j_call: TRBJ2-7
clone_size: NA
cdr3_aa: CASSQNPTGGFDEQYF
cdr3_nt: TGCGCCAGCAGCCAAAATCCTACAGGGGGCTTCGACGAGCAGTACTTC

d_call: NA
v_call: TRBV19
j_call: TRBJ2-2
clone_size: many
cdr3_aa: CASSYRATGELFF
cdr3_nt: TGTGCCAGTAGTTACAGGGCTACCGGGGAGCTGTTTTTT

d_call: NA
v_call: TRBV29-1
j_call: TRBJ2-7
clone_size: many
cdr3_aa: CSVELLESYEQYF
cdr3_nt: TGCAGCGTTGAATTGTTGGAATCCTACGAGCAGTACTTC

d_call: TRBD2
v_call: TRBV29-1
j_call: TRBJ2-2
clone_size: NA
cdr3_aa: CSVPGGRAEGGELFF
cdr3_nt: TGCAGCGTTCCTGGCGGGAGGGCCGAAGGCGGGGAGCTGTTTTTT

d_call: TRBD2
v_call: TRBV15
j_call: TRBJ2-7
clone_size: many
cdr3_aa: CATSSPLAGIIYEQYF
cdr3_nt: TGTGCCACCAGCAGTCCCCTAGCGGGAATAATATACGAGCAGTACTTC

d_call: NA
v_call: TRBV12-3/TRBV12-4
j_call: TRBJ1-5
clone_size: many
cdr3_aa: CASRKNGQSNQPQHF
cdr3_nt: TGTGCCAGCAGAAAGAACGGACAGAGCAATCAGCCCCAGCATTTT

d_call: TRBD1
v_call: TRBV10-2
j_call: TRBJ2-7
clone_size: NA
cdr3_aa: CASSATGQGGYEQYF
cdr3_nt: TGCGCCAGCAGTGCAACGGGACAGGGGGGATACGAGCAGTACTTC

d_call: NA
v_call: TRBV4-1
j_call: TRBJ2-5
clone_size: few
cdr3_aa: CASSHRAPGAQYF
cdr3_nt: TGCGCCAGCAGCCACCGGGCCCCAGGGGCCCAGTACTTC

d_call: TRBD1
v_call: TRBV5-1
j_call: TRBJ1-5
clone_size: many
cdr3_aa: CASSLGGTENQPQHF
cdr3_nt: TGCGCCAGCAGCTTGGGCGGGACAGAGAATCAGCCCCAGCATTTT

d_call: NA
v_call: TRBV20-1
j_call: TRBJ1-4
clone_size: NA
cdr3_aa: CSASQTGTTNEKLFF
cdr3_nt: TGCAGTGCTAGCCAAACAGGGACAACTAATGAAAAACTGTTTTTT

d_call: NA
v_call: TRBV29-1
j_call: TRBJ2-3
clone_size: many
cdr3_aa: CSVSGGSRSTDTQYF
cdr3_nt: TGCAGCGTCTCTGGGGGGAGTAGAAGCACAGATACGCAGTATTTT

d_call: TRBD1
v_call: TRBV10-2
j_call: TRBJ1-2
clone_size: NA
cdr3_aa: CASSRDRDETNYGYTF
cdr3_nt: TGCGCCAGCAGTCGGGACAGGGATGAAACTAACTATGGCTACACCTTC